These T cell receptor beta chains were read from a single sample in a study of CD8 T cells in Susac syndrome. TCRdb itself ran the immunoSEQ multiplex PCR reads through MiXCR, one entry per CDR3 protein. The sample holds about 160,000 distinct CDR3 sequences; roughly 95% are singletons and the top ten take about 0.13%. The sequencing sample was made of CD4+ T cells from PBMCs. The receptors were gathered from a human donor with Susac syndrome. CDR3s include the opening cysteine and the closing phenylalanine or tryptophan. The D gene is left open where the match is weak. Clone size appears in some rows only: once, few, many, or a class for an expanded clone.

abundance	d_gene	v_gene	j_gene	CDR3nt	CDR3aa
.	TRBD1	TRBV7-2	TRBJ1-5	TGTGCCAGCAGCCCCGGACAGGGGAGACATCAGCCCCAGCATTTT	CASSPGQGRHQPQHF
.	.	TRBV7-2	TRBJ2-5	TGTGCCAGCAGCTTAGGGGGCTCGGGCCAAGAGACCCAGTACTTC	CASSLGGSGQETQYF
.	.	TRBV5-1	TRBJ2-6	TGCGCCAGCAGCTCTCGGGGTTCCTCTGGGGCCAACGTCCTGACTTTC	CASSSRGSSGANVLTF
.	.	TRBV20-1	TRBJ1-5	TGCAGTGCACGTCGGGGAGCGGGCAATCAGCCCCAGCATTTT	CSARRGAGNQPQHF
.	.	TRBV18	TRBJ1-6	TGTGCCAGCTCACCGGGGATAGGAGATTCACCCCTCCACTTT	CASSPGIGDSPLHF
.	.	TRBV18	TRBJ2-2	TGTGCCAGCTCACCAAGGGCAGGGAGAGCGAACACCGGGGAGCTGTTTTTT	CASSPRAGRANTGELFF
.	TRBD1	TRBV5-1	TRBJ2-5	TGCGCCAGCAGCTTGGGGACAGGGACGATGGAGACCCAGTACTTC	CASSLGTGTMETQYF
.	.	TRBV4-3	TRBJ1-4	TGCGCCAGCAGCCAAGATAAGAACAGTCTCAATGAAAAACTGTTTTTT	CASSQDKNSLNEKLFF
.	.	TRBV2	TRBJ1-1	TGTGCCAGCAGGCTCGGGGGAAACACTGAAGCTTTCTTT	CASRLGGNTEAFF
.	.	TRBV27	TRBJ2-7	TGTGCCAGCAGTTTAGAGGGGCGAGGGTTTGGGGAGCAGTACTTC	CASSLEGRGFGEQYF
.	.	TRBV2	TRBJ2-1	TGTGCCAGCAGTGGGTTTAGGTCAAGTAGTCCCAATGAGCAGTTCTTC	CASSGFRSSSPNEQFF
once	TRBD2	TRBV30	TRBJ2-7	TGTGCTCAAGCGGGGGCCTACGAGCAGTACTTC	CAQAGAYEQYF
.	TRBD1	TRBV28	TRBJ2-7	TGTGCCAGCTTGGGGTCATCTGGACAGGAGTTCCTCGAGCAGTACTTC	CASLGSSGQEFLEQYF
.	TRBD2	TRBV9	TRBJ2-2	TGTGCCAGCAGCGCTTCTACCCTGGGACTAGCGTTTACCGGGGAGCTGTTTTTT	CASSASTLGLAFTGELFF
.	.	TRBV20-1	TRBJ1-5	TGCAGTGCGGGGTATGGTAGCAATCAGCCCCAGCATTTT	CSAGYGSNQPQHF
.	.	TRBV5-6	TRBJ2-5	TGTGCCAGCAGCCAAATGGGTGGGGAGACCCAGTACTTC	CASSQMGGETQYF
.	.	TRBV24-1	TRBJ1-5	TGTGCCACCAGTGATTTGGCCTCAGGCCAGCATTTT	CATSDLASGQHF
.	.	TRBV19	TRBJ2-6	TGTGCCACCCTCGCCCGAGGGGTAAGTGGGGCCAACGTCCTGACTTTC	CATLARGVSGANVLTF
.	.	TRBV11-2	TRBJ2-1	TGTGCCAGCAGCCTGGGGGTAAGGCAGTTCTTC	CASSLGVRQFF
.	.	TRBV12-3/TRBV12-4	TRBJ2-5	TGTGCCAGCAGGCATAGGGAGACCCAGTACTTC	CASRHRETQYF
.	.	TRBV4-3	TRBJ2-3	TGCGCCAGCAGCCAAGATACCATCACAGATACGCAGTATTTT	CASSQDTITDTQYF
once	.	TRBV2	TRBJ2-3	TGTGCCAGCAGGGCCCAGGGAGATACGCAGTATTTT	CASRAQGDTQYF
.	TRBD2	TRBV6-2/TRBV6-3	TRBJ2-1	TGTGCCAGCAAGACTAGCGGGGGTAATGAGCAGTTCTTC	CASKTSGGNEQFF
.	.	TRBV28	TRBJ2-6	TGTGCCAGCATGGCCGCCTCTGGGGCCAACGTCCTGACTTTC	CASMAASGANVLTF
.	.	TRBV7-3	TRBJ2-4	TGTGCCAGCAGCTTAACCTCCAAAAACATTCAGTACTTC	CASSLTSKNIQYF
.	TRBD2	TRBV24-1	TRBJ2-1	TGTGCCACGGGCGAGCGGGGTGACAATGAGCAGTTCTTC	CATGERGDNEQFF
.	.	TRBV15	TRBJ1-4	TGTGCCACCAGCAGGGCACAGGGAGGAAAACTGTTTTTT	CATSRAQGGKLFF
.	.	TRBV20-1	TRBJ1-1	TGCAGTGCTAGAGATCTAGGAGCTTTCTTT	CSARDLGAFF
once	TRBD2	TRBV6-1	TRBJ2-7	TGTGCCAGCAGTCCGGGACGGGGAGGGAACTACGAGCAGTACTTC	CASSPGRGGNYEQYF
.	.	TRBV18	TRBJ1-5	TGTGCCAGCTCCCCTGACGGAGGTCTAAATCAGCCCCAGCATTTT	CASSPDGGLNQPQHF
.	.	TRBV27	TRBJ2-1	TGTGCCAGCAGTTTTACAGGTAGCTCCTACAATGAGCAGTTCTTC	CASSFTGSSYNEQFF
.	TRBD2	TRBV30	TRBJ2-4	TGTGCCTGGAGTTGGCCGGGGGGTCTAGCCAAAAACATTCAGTACTTC	CAWSWPGGLAKNIQYF
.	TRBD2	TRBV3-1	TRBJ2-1	TGTGCCAGCAGCACCACTAGCGGGAGGACTCCCGTCTACAATGAGCAGTTCTTC	CASSTTSGRTPVYNEQFF
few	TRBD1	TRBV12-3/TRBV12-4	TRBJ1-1	TGTGCCAGCAGTGGACAGGGCCCGAACACTGAAGCTTTCTTT	CASSGQGPNTEAFF
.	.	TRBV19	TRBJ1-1	TGTGCCAGTAGGGACAGCATGAACACTGAAGCTTTCTTT	CASRDSMNTEAFF
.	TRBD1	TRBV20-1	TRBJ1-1	TGCAGTGCTACAAAGACAGGGGGCACTGAAGCTTTCTTT	CSATKTGGTEAFF
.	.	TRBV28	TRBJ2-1	TGTGCCAGCAGTTCCGGGAAGGGTAAAAATGAGCAGTTCTTC	CASSSGKGKNEQFF
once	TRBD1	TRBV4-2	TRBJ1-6	TGTGCCAGCAGCCAAGGATCCGGGACAGGGGATTCACCCCTCCACTTT	CASSQGSGTGDSPLHF
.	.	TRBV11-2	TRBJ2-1	TGTGCCAGCAGCCCTCCCCCCGCAGGGCGATGGGCGCTTCACCGAAGCGATGAGCAGTTCTTC	CASSPPPAGRWALHRSDEQFF
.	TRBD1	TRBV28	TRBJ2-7	TGTGCCAGCAGTCCGACACTTTTCGGGACAGAACACTCCTACGAGCAGTACTTC	CASSPTLFGTEHSYEQYF
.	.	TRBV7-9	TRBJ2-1	TGTGCCAGCAGCTTAGGGACCCTCTACAATGAGCAGTTCTTC	CASSLGTLYNEQFF
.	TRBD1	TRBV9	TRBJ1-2	TGTGCCAGCAGCGTGGGACAGGACACTGGCTACACCTTC	CASSVGQDTGYTF
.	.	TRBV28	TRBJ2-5	TGTGCCAGCAGGACAGGAGGCAGAGAGACCCAGTACTTC	CASRTGGRETQYF
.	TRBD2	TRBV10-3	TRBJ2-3	TGTGCCATCAGTGAGTTCGAGCGGGGGGGTACAGATACGCAGTATTTT	CAISEFERGGTDTQYF
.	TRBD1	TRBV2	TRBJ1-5	TGTGCCAGCAGTTTTTTGGGGACAGGGGAACAGCCCCAGCATTTT	CASSFLGTGEQPQHF
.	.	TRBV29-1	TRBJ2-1	TGCAGCGTTGCCGATAATGAGCAGTTCTTC	CSVADNEQFF
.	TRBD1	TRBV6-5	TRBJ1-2	TGTGCCAGCAGTTCCCCGGGACAGGGGAAAGGTCGATCTAACTATGCGGATGGCTACACCTTC	CASSSPGQGKGRSNYADGYTF
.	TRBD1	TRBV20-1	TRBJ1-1	TGCTGTGGGAGTCAGGGGGCCAACACTGAAGCTTTCTTT	CCGSQGANTEAFF
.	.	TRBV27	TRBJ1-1	TGTGCCAGCAACCGAAGAGATGGAACTGAAGCTTTCTTT	CASNRRDGTEAFF
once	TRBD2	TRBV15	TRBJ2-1	TGTGCCACCAGCAGAGCCCCAGGGACTAGCGGGATCCGGGAGCAGTTCTTC	CATSRAPGTSGIREQFF
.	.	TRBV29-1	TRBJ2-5	TGCAGCGCACAAGTCCAAGAGACCCAGTACTTC	CSAQVQETQYF